These 19 T cell receptor beta chains were all obtained from the same sample, sequenced in a study of T cells expressing NK-cell markers. TCRdb re-called the 5' RACE reads, yielding one record per CDR3 amino acid sequence without DNA. This specimen shows 200,000 to 300,000 distinct CDR3 sequences; the ten leading clones hold around 4.3%. The sample taken for sequencing was blood T cells: a sorted CD56 or NKG2C T cell subset, CD4+ or CD8+ T cells, or bulk PBMC T cells (not recorded which). The receptors derive from a woman between 18 and 70 years old in good health.

The V gene is TRBV5-6, the J gene TRBJ1-2; TCRdb's D call of TRBD1 is untestable without DNA. This CDR3 has 14 amino acids. Germline-derived CDR1 and CDR2 are SGHDT and YYEEEE. CDR3: CASTRTGTNYGYTF.

This chain links TRBV19 with TRBJ2-3; TCRdb calls TRBD1, which cannot be checked without DNA. CDR1 LNHDA and CDR2 SQIVND come from the germline V gene (reference sequence). The CDR3 runs 16 residues. CDR3: CASSIATARGTDTQYF.

V gene TRBV18 combines with J gene TRBJ2-2; without DNA, the TCRdb call of TRBD2 cannot be checked. The CDR3 has 15 amino acids. CDR1 and CDR2 (germline): KGHSH, LQKENI. CDR3: CASSPRRGSTGELFF.

The V and J genes are TRBV29-1 and TRBJ2-5; TCRdb reports TRBD2, a call that lacks DNA to check it against. Per the germline V gene, CDR1 is SQVTM and CDR2 is ANQGSEA. CDR3 length: 14 amino acids. The CDR3 loop is CSAGLAGIGETQYF.

The chain combines TRBV7-2 with TRBJ1-1; TCRdb's D call, TRBD1, is unchecked because there is no DNA. This CDR3 is built from 14 residues. Germline V CDR1 and CDR2: SGHTA, FQGNSA. The CDR3 is CASSPGTGGTEAFF.

This chain uses TRBV11-2 with TRBJ2-1; the TRBD1 assignment by TCRdb is unverifiable without DNA. This CDR3 contains 16 residues. Per the germline V gene, CDR1 is SGHAT and CDR2 is FQNNGV. CDR3 sequence reads: CASSLGGGLIYNEQFF. Based on the CDR3 plus reference TRBV11-2 and TRBJ2-1, the full variable domain is EAGVAQSPRYKIIEKRQSVAFWCNPISGHATLYWYQQILGQGPKLLIQFQNNGVVDDSQLPKDRFSAERLKGVDSTLKIQPAKLEDSAVYLCASSLGGGLIYNEQFFGPGTRLTVL.

The chain joins TRBV20-1 to TRBJ2-7; the TRBD1 assignment by TCRdb is unverifiable without DNA. CDR1 is DFQATT and CDR2 is SNEGSKA in the germline V gene (reference sequence). The CDR3 has 15 amino acids. CDR3 loop: CSARGTGRASYEQYF.

The chain has TRBV20-1 and TRBJ2-1; the TRBD1 assignment by TCRdb is unverifiable without DNA. The CDR3 contains 15 residues. The germline V gene has CDR1 DFQATT and CDR2 SNEGSKA (reference sequence). The CDR3 spells CSASKGASSYNEQFF.

This chain uses TRBV5-1 with TRBJ2-1; TCRdb returns TRBD2, unconfirmable since there is no DNA. Looked up from germline, CDR1 is SGHRS and CDR2 is YFSETQ. The CDR3 is 20 residues long. The CDR3 region is CASSLRGLAGGPSFANEQFF.

The J gene is TRBJ2-3, the V gene TRBV7-9. Germline V gene lookup returns CDR1 SEHNR and CDR2 FQNEAQ (reference sequence). The CDR3 runs to 17 residues. The CDR3 here is CASSFTRDGARTDTQYF. Combining the CDR3 with reference TRBV7-9 and TRBJ2-3 gives the whole variable domain DTGVSQNPRHKITKRGQNVTFRCDPISEHNRLYWYRQTLGQGPEFLTYFQNEAQLEKSRLLSDRFSAERPKGSFSTLEIQRTEQGDSAMYLCASSFTRDGARTDTQYFGPGTRLTVL.

This CDR3 reads CSVEQPGAPDTQYF. The gene calls are TRBV29-1 and TRBJ2-3; TCRdb's D gene call, TRBD1, goes unchecked for lack of DNA. The CDR3 is made up of 14 amino acids. The germline V gene has CDR1 SQVTM and CDR2 ANQGSEA.

This chain links TRBV29-1 with TRBJ2-1; there is no DNA to check the TCRdb D call of TRBD1. The CDR3 has 13 residues. The germline gives CDR1 SQVTM, CDR2 ANQGSEA. The CDR3 protein is CSADREQDNEQFF.

The J gene is TRBJ2-1, the V gene TRBV7-9; with no DNA, the TCRdb D assignment of TRBD2 cannot be verified. Germline loops: CDR1 SEHNR, CDR2 FQNEAQ (reference sequence). The CDR3 spans 15 residues. This chain's CDR3 is CASSSQRGTFNEQFF. Together with reference TRBV7-9 and TRBJ2-1, the CDR3 gives the full variable domain: DTGVSQNPRHKITKRGQNVTFRCDPISEHNRLYWYRQTLGQGPEFLTYFQNEAQLEKSRLLSDRFSAERPKGSFSTLEIQRTEQGDSAMYLCASSSQRGTFNEQFFGPGTRLTVL.

This chain links TRBV18 with TRBJ2-3; as DNA is missing, the TRBD1 call by TCRdb cannot be tested. The length of the CDR3 is 14 residues. The germline gives CDR1 KGHSH, CDR2 LQKENI. CDR3 protein: CASSPGRRTDTQYF.

This chain joins TRBV7-2 and TRBJ1-1; the TCRdb call, TRBD1, lacks DNA for checking. Germline-derived CDR1 and CDR2 are SGHTA and FQGNSA. The CDR3 contains 14 residues. The CDR3 spells CASGGGLKNTEAFF.

This rearrangement joins TRBV4-1 to TRBJ1-1; TCRdb picks TRBD1, but there is no DNA to check that call. Germline CDR1 is MGHRA and CDR2 is YSYEKL. This CDR3 spans 17 amino acids. CDR3 region: CASSHRGQGAGGPEAFF.

The chain has TRBV6-1 and TRBJ2-5; TCRdb reports TRBD1, a call that lacks DNA to check it against. Germline V gives CDR1 MNHNS, CDR2 SASEGT. The CDR3 has 15 residues. CDR3 protein: CASREGQGYQETQYF.

The chain employs TRBV29-1 and TRBJ2-7; without DNA, the TCRdb call of TRBD2 cannot be checked. CDR1 is SQVTM, CDR2 ANQGSEA, per germline. This CDR3 has 14 residues. CDR3 sequence reads: CSVGTSGGYQEQYF.

CDR3 region: CASSWVERIDTGELFF. The rearrangement uses TRBV19 and TRBJ2-2. In germline, CDR1 is LNHDA, CDR2 SQIVND (reference sequence). The CDR3 is made up of 16 amino acids.